This is a list of T cell receptor beta chains from one sample in a study of regulatory T cells in long-lasting Graves disease. MiXCR, run by TCRdb on the multiplex PCR reads, gives a single entry per CDR3 protein. The data hold 400,000 to 450,000 distinct CDR3 sequences, with about 16% observed a single time. These data were likewise used in another study, on T cells in Graves' hyperthyroidism and ophthalmopathy.

Specimen: peripheral blood mononuclear cells (PBMCs), collected at new diagnosis, from a patient treated with antithyroid drugs. These receptors were obtained from a young woman with Graves disease. Both conserved end residues are part of each CDR3. For some rows the clone size is stated as once, few or many, or as a class when expanded; others skip it.

clone size	V gene	J gene	CDR3 protein
few	TRBV6-9	TRBJ2-5	CACSYGTGYGETQYF
.	TRBV5-6	TRBJ1-3	CASSLMDGRTTIYF
many	TRBV20-1	TRBJ2-7	CSAARELGYF
many	TRBV10-3	TRBJ1-5	CAISESWDQPQHF
.	TRBV30	TRBJ2-1	CAWSSGHNEQFF
.	TRBV27	TRBJ2-7	CASNELGSPNYEQYF
.	TRBV20-1	TRBJ1-3	CSASYLSGNTIYF
few	TRBV5-6	TRBJ2-2	CASEQGVGTGELFF
many	TRBV24-1	TRBJ2-1	CATSDLRGSYNEQFF
few	TRBV7-9	TRBJ2-7	CASSLRQTTTYEQYF
few	TRBV10-3	TRBJ1-1	CAISPADRGTEAFF
many	TRBV18	TRBJ2-7	CASSPTSSREQYF
.	TRBV7-3	TRBJ2-1	CASSLDPGHSYNEQFF
.	TRBV19	.	CASSIEDRSPYEQYF
.	TRBV11-2	TRBJ2-4	CASSLVSETEKNIQYF
.	TRBV24-1	TRBJ2-1	CATSDFSSGGGDEQFF
many	TRBV3-1	TRBJ2-3	CASSLSLVGRAEDTQYF
many	TRBV6-5	TRBJ1-1	CASSYGIGGDTEAFF
many	TRBV7-2	TRBJ2-3	CASSSYTDTQYF
.	TRBV5-1	TRBJ2-7	CASSLGLAVGFEQYF
.	TRBV6-1	TRBJ1-6	CASSPPFASSYNSPLHF
few	TRBV12-3/TRBV12-4	TRBJ2-3	CASSFPPWGSTDTQYF
many	TRBV18	TRBJ1-5	CASSPTDRLSNQPQHF
many	TRBV5-1	TRBJ2-1	CASSLEASDHNEQFF
many	TRBV7-9	TRBJ1-2	CASSLAGGGGYTF
many	TRBV24-1	TRBJ2-3	CATSGQGLYTDTQYF
many	TRBV3-1	TRBJ2-7	CASSQERREQGNEQYF
few	TRBV5-1	TRBJ1-2	CASSSTGTAYGYTF
many	TRBV12-5	TRBJ1-5	CASGSTQGASNQPQHF
many	TRBV30	TRBJ2-3	CAWDSGRTDTQYF
many	TRBV28	TRBJ2-7	CASSFDGRLAGGPYEQYF
once	TRBV2	TRBJ2-7	CASRGQKGLAGAGGYEQYF
many	TRBV30	TRBJ2-1	CAWSYTSVPADEQFF
few	TRBV15	TRBJ2-3	CATSSRGGTDTQYF
few	TRBV6-9	TRBJ2-3	CASSYTGTSGSRNTQYF
.	TRBV6-1	TRBJ2-5	CASSVTSGRLETQYF
.	TRBV20-1	TRBJ2-1	CSAGASGTGEQFF
.	TRBV5-6	TRBJ2-7	CASSLTSTGNYEQYF
.	TRBV27	TRBJ2-1	CASSSKGPYNEQFF
few	TRBV12-3/TRBV12-4	TRBJ1-5	CASSDGQPRHF
few	TRBV19	TRBJ2-3	CATAGDTQYF
.	TRBV4-3	TRBJ2-1	CASSQKYTSGSVSSYNEQFF
many	TRBV9	TRBJ2-6	CASSVVTTGANVLTF
.	TRBV27	TRBJ1-2	CASSLGPTGYGVYGYTF
many	TRBV10-3	TRBJ1-1	CAISEYGGNTEAFF
many	TRBV18	TRBJ2-3	CASSPTGGTDTQYF